One and the same sample provided the 10 T cell receptor beta chains below, sequenced in a study of graft-versus-host responses after intestinal transplantation. Repertoires were generated with immunoSEQ multiplex PCR, while TCRdb's copy carries only in-frame clones and drops some. This table holds 75,000 to 100,000 clones, approximately 92% found once. The sample was PBMCs, taken about 450 days after intestinal transplant. The receptors were gathered from a human patient who received an intestinal transplant, so some T cells may come from the graft donor.

As concerns this clone: Additional DNA sequences in this sample encode the identical CDR3. The rearrangement uses TRBV6-1 and TRBJ2-3, with 7 nucleotides matching TRBD1. CDR3 length equals 12 residues. CDR1 and CDR2 (germline): MNHNS, SASEGT. The junction had 1 base not matched to a gene; V was cut back by 5 bases and J by 5 bases. CDR3 protein: CASSRTGDTQYF. DNA of the CDR3: TGTGCCAGCAGTCGGACAGGAGATACGCAGTATTTT.

V gene TRBV11-2 combines with J gene TRBJ2-1; the D gene is possibly TRBD2 (6 bases). V was shortened by 1 base and J by 3 bases, with 10 bases between the two germline ends. Germline V gene lookup returns CDR1 SGHAT and CDR2 FQNNGV. The CDR3 runs to 15 residues. This CDR3 is CASSLGGGVYNEQFF. In nucleotides, the CDR3 is TGTGCCAGCAGCTTAGGGGGCGGGGTCTACAATGAGCAGTTCTTC.

V is TRBV7-8 and J is TRBJ2-6; D is possibly TRBD1 or TRBD2 (5 bases each). V lost 8 bases to trimming and J lost 3 bases, with 17 bases between them. Per the germline V gene, CDR1 is SGHVS and CDR2 is FQNEAQ. CDR3 size: 16 residues. The CDR3 DNA reads TGTGCCAGCGCCGAGGCAGGGACGGGTGGGGCCAACGTCCTGACTTTC. This translates into CASAEAGTGGANVLTF.

The genes are TRBV4-1 and TRBJ2-5; D gene uncertain. Germline V gene lookup returns CDR1 MGHRA and CDR2 YSYEKL. This CDR3 has 13 residues. The ends were cut back, 0 bases at V and 11 bases at J, with 13 bases in the middle. CDR3: CASSQDRPDEQYF. The CDR3 DNA reads as TGCGCCAGCAGCCAAGATAGGCCAGATGAGCAGTACTTC.

The genes are TRBV5-1 and TRBJ2-2; no clear D gene. CDR3 length: 14 residues. V shed 5 bases and J shed 1 base, with 9 bases lying between them. The germline gives CDR1 SGHRS, CDR2 YFSETQ. CDR3 loop: CASRARVNTGELFF. CDR3 coding DNA: TGCGCCAGCAGAGCCAGAGTGAACACCGGGGAGCTGTTTTTT.

The chain has TRBV5-1 and TRBJ1-3; 8 positions match TRBD1. V trimming: 0 bases; J trimming: 5 bases; junction bases outside the gene matches: 7. Looked up from germline, CDR1 is SGHRS and CDR2 is YFSETQ. The CDR3 covers 16 residues. This chain's CDR3 is CASSLAPGQERNTIYF. The CDR3 nucleotides are TGCGCCAGCAGCTTGGCCCCGGGACAGGAAAGAAACACCATATATTTT. The complete variable domain, with remaining parts taken from reference TRBV5-1 and TRBJ1-3, reads KAGVTQTPRYLIKTRGQQVTLSCSPISGHRSVSWYQQTPGQGLQFLFEYFSETQRNKGNFPGRFSGRQFSNSRSEMNVSTLELGDSALYLCASSLAPGQERNTIYFGEGSWLTVV.

The rearrangement links TRBV5-1 to TRBJ2-5, with D perhaps assigned TRBD1 or TRBD2 (5 bases each). V gave up 0 bases and J gave up 5 bases, with 11 bases separating them. Per germline, CDR1 SGHRS and CDR2 YFSETQ. This CDR3 has 14 residues. CDR3 sequence: CASSLVVWGETQYF. DNA for the CDR3: TGCGCCAGCAGCTTGGTAGTCTGGGGGGAGACCCAGTACTTC.

About this clone: The junction departs from germline at one end; a sequencing error may be responsible. The chain combines TRBV2 with TRBJ2-7, with D tentatively TRBD1 (7 bases). Germline V gives CDR1 SNHLY, CDR2 FYNNEI. The CDR3 extends over 15 amino acids. This CDR3 is CASSEEGAGSSEQYF. The CDR3 DNA follows: TGTGCCAGCAGTGAGGAGGGGGCGGGCTCCTCCGAGCAGTACTTC.

The chain joins TRBV19 to TRBJ2-3; TRBD1 is a possible D gene (7 bases). The CDR3 has 14 amino acids. The germline V gene has CDR1 LNHDA and CDR2 SQIVND (reference sequence). The V end was cut by 4 bases, the J end by 2 bases, with 10 bases between. The CDR3 is CASSTGGNTDTQYF. The CDR3 nucleotides are TGTGCCAGTAGTACAGGGGGGAACACAGATACGCAGTATTTT.

J is TRBJ2-2 and V is TRBV27, with 7 bases aligning to TRBD1. The trim removed 6 bases at V and 5 bases at J, leaving 3 bases unmatched. The CDR3 extends over 13 amino acids. Germline-derived CDR1 and CDR2 are MNHEY and SMNVEV (reference sequence). The DNA of the CDR3 is TGTGCCAGCAGGGCAGGGGGAACCGGGGAGCTGTTTTTT. It yields the protein CASRAGGTGELFF.